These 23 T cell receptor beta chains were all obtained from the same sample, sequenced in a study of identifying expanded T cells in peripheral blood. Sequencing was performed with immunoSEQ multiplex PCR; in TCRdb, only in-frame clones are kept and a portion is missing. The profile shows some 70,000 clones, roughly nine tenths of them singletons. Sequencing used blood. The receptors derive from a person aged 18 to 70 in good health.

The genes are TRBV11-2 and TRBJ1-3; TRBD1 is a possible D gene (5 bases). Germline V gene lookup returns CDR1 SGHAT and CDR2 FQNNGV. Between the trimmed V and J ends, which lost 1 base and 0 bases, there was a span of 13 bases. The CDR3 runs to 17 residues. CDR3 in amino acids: CASSLGQPGGSGNTIYF. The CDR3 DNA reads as TGTGCCAGCAGCTTAGGACAGCCTGGCGGCTCTGGAAACACCATATATTTT.

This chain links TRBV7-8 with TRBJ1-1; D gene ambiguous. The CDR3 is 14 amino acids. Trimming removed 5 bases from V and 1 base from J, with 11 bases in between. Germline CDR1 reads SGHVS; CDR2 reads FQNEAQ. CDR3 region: CASSPGNGNTEAFF. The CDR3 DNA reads TGTGCCAGCAGCCCCGGGAACGGGAACACTGAAGCTTTCTTT.

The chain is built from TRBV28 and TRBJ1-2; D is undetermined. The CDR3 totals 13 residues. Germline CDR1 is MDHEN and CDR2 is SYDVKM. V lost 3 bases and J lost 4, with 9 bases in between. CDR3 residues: CASSFNNRYGYTF. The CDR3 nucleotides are TGTGCCAGCAGTTTCAATAATCGCTATGGCTACACCTTC.

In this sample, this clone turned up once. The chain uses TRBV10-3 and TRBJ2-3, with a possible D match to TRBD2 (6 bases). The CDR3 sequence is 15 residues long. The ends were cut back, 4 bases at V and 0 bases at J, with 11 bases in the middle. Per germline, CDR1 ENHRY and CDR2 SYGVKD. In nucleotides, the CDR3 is TGTGCCATCAGTGTGGGACTTCCAAGCACAGATACGCAGTATTTT. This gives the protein CAISVGLPSTDTQYF.

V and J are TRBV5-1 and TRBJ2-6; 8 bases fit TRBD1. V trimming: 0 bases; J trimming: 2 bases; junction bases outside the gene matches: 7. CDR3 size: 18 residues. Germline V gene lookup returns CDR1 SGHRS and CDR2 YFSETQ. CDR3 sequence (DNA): TGCGCCAGCAGCTTGGTAGGACAGGGAGACGCTGGGGCCAACGTCCTGACTTTC. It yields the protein CASSLVGQGDAGANVLTF.

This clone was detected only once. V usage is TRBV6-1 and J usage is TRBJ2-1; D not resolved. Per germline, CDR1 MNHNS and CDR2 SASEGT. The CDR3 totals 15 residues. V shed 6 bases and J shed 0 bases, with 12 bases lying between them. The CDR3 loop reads CASRAVGGSYNEQFF. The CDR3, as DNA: TGTGCCAGCAGGGCGGTGGGTGGCTCCTACAATGAGCAGTTCTTC.

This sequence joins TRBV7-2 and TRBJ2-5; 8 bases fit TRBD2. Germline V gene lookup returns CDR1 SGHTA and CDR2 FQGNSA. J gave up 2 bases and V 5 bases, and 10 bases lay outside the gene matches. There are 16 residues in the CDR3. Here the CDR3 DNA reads TGTGCCAGCAGCAGAATGCAGGCTAGCGGGCAAGAGACCCAGTACTTC. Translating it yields CASSRMQASGQETQYF.

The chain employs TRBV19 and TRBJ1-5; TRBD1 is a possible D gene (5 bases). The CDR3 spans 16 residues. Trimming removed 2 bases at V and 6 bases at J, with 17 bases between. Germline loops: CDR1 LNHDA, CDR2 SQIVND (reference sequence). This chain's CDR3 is CASSINAERGFQPQHF. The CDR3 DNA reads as TGTGCCAGTAGTATAAACGCGGAGCGGGGGTTTCAGCCCCAGCATTTT.

CDR3 sequence reads: CASSQDGNNGQPQHF. Here the CDR3 DNA reads TGCGCCAGCAGCCAAGATGGGAACAACGGTCAGCCCCAGCATTTT. The chain carries TRBV4-3 and TRBJ1-5; D remains unclear. In germline, CDR1 is LGHNA, CDR2 YSLEER. V was cut by 0 bases and J by 6 bases, with 12 bases left in between. This CDR3 is built from 15 residues.

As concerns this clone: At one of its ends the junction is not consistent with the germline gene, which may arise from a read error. CDR3 loop: CASSYSWDSNQPQHF. Written as DNA, the CDR3 is TGTGCCAGTAGTTATTCCTGGGACAGCAACCAGCCCCAGCATTTT. The chain links TRBV19 to TRBJ1-5; 7 bases fit TRBD1. This CDR3 comprises 15 residues. The V gene's germline CDR1 is LNHDA and CDR2 SQIVND (reference sequence).

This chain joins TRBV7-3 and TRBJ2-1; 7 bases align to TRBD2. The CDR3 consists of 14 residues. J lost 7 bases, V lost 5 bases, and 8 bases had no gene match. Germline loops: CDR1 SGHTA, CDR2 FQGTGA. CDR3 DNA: TGTGCCAGCAGCAGTGGGAGGGCCGTAAATGAGCAGTTCTTC. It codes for CASSSGRAVNEQFF.

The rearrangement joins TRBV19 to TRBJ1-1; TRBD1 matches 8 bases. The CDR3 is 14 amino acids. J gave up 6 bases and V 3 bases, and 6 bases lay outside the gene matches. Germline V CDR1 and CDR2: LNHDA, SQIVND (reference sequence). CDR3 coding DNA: TGTGCCAGTAGTATCGGACAGGGATTCCCTGAAGCTTTCTTT. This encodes CASSIGQGFPEAFF.

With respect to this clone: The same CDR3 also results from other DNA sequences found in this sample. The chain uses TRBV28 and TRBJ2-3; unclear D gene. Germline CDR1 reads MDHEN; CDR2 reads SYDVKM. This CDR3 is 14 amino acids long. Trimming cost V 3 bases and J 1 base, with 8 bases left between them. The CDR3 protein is CASSFLSGTDTQYF. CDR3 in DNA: TGTGCCAGCAGTTTTTTGTCTGGCACAGATACGCAGTATTTT.

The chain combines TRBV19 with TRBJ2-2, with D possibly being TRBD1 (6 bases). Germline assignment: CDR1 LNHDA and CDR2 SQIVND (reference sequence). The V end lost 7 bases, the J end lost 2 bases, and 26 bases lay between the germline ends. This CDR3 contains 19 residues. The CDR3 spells CASIGGGETGTPNTGELFF. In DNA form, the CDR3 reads TGTGCCAGTATAGGTGGGGGCGAGACCGGGACGCCTAACACCGGGGAGCTGTTTTTT.

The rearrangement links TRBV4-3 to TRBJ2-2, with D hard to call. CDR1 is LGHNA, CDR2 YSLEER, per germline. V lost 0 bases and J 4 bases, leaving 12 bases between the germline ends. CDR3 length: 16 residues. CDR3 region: CASSQDLRRGTGELFF. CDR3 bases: TGCGCCAGCAGCCAAGATCTTCGGCGCGGCACCGGGGAGCTGTTTTTT.

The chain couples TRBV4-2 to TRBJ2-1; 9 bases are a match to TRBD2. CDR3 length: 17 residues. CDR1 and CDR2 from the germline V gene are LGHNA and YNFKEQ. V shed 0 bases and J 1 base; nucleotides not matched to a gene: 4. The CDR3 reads CASSQEGSGSSYNEQFF. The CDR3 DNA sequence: TGTGCCAGCAGCCAAGAAGGTAGCGGGAGTTCCTACAATGAGCAGTTCTTC.

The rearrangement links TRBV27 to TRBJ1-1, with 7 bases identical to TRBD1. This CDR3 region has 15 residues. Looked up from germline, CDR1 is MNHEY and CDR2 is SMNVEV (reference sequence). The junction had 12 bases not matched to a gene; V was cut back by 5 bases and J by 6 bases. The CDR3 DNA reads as TGTGCCAGCAGTCCCAGGACAGGCGTTGAGGCTGAAGCTTTCTTT. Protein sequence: CASSPRTGVEAEAFF.

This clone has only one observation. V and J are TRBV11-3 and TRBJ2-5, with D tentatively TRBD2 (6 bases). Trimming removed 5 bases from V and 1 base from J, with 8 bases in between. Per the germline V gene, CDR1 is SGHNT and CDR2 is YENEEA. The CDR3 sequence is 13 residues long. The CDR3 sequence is CASSREFQETQYF. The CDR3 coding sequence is TGTGCCAGCAGCCGGGAGTTCCAAGAGACCCAGTACTTC. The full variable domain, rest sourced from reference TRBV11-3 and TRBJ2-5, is EAGVVQSPRYKIIEKKQPVAFWCNPISGHNTLYWYLQNLGQGPELLIRYENEEAVDDSQLPKDRFSAERLKGVDSTLKIQPAELGDSAVYLCASSREFQETQYFGPGTRLLVL.

The DNA for the CDR3 is TGTGCCAGCAGTCCCGGGACAGATGGCTACACCTTC. The encoded protein is CASSPGTDGYTF. This sequence joins TRBV25-1 and TRBJ1-2; 7 positions match TRBD1. The length of the CDR3 is 12 residues. Germline assignment: CDR1 MGHDK and CDR2 SYGVNS. Trimming at V came to 5 bases and at J to 6 bases, leaving 3 bases not matched to a gene.

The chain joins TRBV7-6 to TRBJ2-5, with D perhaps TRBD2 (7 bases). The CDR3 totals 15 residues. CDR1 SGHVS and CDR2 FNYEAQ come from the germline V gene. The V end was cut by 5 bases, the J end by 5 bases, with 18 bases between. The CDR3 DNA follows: TGTGCCAGCAGCCCGGGGGGCGCGCAGGCCGAGACCCAGTACTTC. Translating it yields CASSPGGAQAETQYF.

The CDR3 loop is CASSPTVTNQPQHF. In nucleotides, the CDR3 is TGTGCCAGCAGTCCCACAGTGACTAATCAGCCCCAGCATTTT. The V call is TRBV6-6, the J call TRBJ1-5, with D unresolved. The CDR3 consists of 14 residues. Trimming removed 5 bases from V and 4 bases from J, with 12 bases in between. From germline, CDR1 is MNHNY and CDR2 SVGAGI (reference sequence).

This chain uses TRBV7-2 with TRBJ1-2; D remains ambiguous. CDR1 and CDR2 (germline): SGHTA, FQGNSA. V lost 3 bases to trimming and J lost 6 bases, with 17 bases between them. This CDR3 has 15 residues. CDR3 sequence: CASSFASSEGHGYTF. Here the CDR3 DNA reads TGTGCCAGCAGCTTCGCCTCTTCCGAGGGTCATGGCTACACCTTC.

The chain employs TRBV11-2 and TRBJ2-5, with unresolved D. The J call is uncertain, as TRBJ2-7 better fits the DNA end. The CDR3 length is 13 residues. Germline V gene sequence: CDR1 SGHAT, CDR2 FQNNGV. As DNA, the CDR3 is TGTGCCAGCAGCTTAGGACGGGCCTACGAGCAGTACTTC. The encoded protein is CASSLGRAYEQYF.